This TCR beta chain was retrieved from a study of T cells after yellow fever vaccination. Study results and limitations: Post-booster repertoires contained most primary-vaccination clones again (roughly 96% CD4, around 88% CD8). The secondary response showed a weaker magnitude and a faster peak, day 5 versus 15.

The CDR3 is 15 residues long. Between the trimmed V and J ends, which lost 3 bases and 5 bases, there was a span of 16 bases. Per germline, CDR1 SGHTA and CDR2 FQGNSA. Conversion of TCR transcripts into cDNA relied on 5'RACE template switching, which added a universal primer site and UMIs. MiXCR, applied by TCRdb to the 5' RACE reads, yields one record per CDR3 protein. The data contain about 150,000 distinct CDR3 sequences, about 6% of them seen just once; the ten biggest clones take up less than 3.5%. In this sample, this clonotype turned up many times. Its antigen is not known. The specimen comprised CD4+ T cells sorted from PBMCs, sampled on the day of the first yellow fever vaccination. This clonotype was sampled from a man between 18 and 35 years old who received the YFV17D yellow fever vaccine. The chain uses TRBV7-2 and TRBJ2-5; no reliable D call. CDR3 loop: CASSLSPANEETQYF. CDR3 bases: TGTGCCAGCAGCTTGTCCCCAGCGAATGAGGAGACCCAGTACTTC.